In its sample, the clone carrying this T cell receptor beta chain was seen a few times. As yet, its antigen is unknown. The record originates from a study of response to subunit inactivated influenza vaccine. TCRdb analysed the RT-PCR reads with MiXCR anew, one entry per CDR3 protein. Of hundreds of thousands of distinct CDR3 sequences in the sample, approximately 17% were seen once. Per the germline V gene, CDR1 is KGHDR and CDR2 is SFDVKD. The CDR3 totals 16 residues. Trimming cost V 9 bases and J 5 bases, with 22 bases left between them. Study results and caveats: The authors suggested that few new T cells are recruited per seasonal influenza vaccination.

This specimen was PBMCs from blood, taken more than 4 days after vaccination. The sequence was obtained from a man over 45 who received an inactivated influenza vaccine. This sequence joins TRBV24-1 and TRBJ2-1; D not certain. In DNA form, the CDR3 reads TGTGCCACCCCGTATGTGACCCGAATACGGAACAATGAGCAGTTCTTC. It yields the protein CATPYVTRIRNNEQFF.